The T cell receptor beta chain described here comes from a study of blood T cells in healthy people across ages. About the study: Template switching picked up about one barcoded beta molecule for each two T cells. Overall study results and limits: Fewer expanded clones and more diversity marked long-lived versus aged donors. Lack of knowledge of donor CMV status possibly confounded expanded clonotype changes.

There are a few counts of this clonotype. Its specificity is unknown. The V and J ends lost 0 bases and 5 bases, in that order; junction bases with no gene match: 6. CDR1 and CDR2 (germline): SGDLS, YYNGEE. The CDR3 has 15 amino acids. Then a second PCR, running roughly 7 to 11 cycles, was carried out with a sample-barcoded 5' primer and a J-beta primer mix. TCRdb re-called the 5' RACE reads through MiXCR, storing one row per CDR3 protein. Found here are 800,000 to 1,000,000 distinct CDR3 sequences, roughly 43% of them singletons; the top ten hold under 15%. There were at least 6 micrograms of total RNA extracted from every sample.

The chain carries TRBV9 and TRBJ2-3, with 7 bases matching TRBD2. Sequenced material: blood. The source of this sequence is a man aged 25-40 years in good health. The CDR3 protein is CASSVGRTRIDTQYF. The CDR3 DNA sequence: TGTGCCAGCAGCGTAGGGAGGACTAGGATAGATACGCAGTATTTT.